Described below is a single T cell receptor (beta chain) sequence and its context. What it recognizes is unknown. The treatment: some 19 received Ad26.COV2.S at low or high dose, single or two shots; roughly 5 received placebo; per-sample allocation not given. After the first vaccine or placebo injection, samples were drawn on day 63. This sample was included in a study of Ad26.COV2.S vaccination and SARS-CoV-2 variants. In the study overall: This donor came from the COV1001 trial of Ad26.COV2.S. The authors gave Ad26.COV2.S intramuscularly, either once or twice 56 days apart. Study-wide results and limits: Placebo recipients had lower spike-specific TCR breadth than vaccine recipients.

Here immunoSEQ multiplex PCR was the method, and the copy in TCRdb shows in-frame clones only, minus some. The top ten clones hold about 3.1% of a sample with about 250,000 clones, about 87% of them seen once. This sequence was found in a person aged 18-65 years who received the Ad26.COV2.S COVID-19 vaccine or a placebo. The sample was peripheral blood, taken in a trial of Ad26.COV2.S vaccine versus placebo.

The CDR3 DNA reads as TGTGCCAGCAGCGGCGCCGGGACAGGGAATTTTCTAAATGAGCAGTTCTTC. As protein: CASSGAGTGNFLNEQFF. The chain is built from TRBV5-6 and TRBJ2-1, with 9 bases that match TRBD1. Germline V gives CDR1 SGHDT, CDR2 YYEEEE. The CDR3 runs to 17 residues. J gave up 7 bases and V 4 bases, and 15 bases lay outside the gene matches.